What follows are 10 T cell receptor beta chains derived from one specimen sequenced in a study of identical twins. TCRdb fed the 5' RACE reads into MiXCR, producing one record per CDR3 protein. The repertoire holds 300,000 to 400,000 distinct CDR3 sequences, with roughly 9% as singletons. What was sequenced was naive T cells sorted from blood. These receptor sequences come from a woman in her forties or fifties in good health.

Ten or more counts support this clonotype. The chain links TRBV20-1 to TRBJ2-5, with D uncertain. From germline, CDR1 is DFQATT and CDR2 SNEGSKA (reference sequence). The CDR3 consists of 12 residues. V lost 6 bases and J lost 2, with 10 bases in between. The CDR3 DNA reads TGCAGTGCCAGGCCCGGACAAGAGACCCAGTACTTC. Amino acids: CSARPGQETQYF.

This clonotype was detected ten times or more. V gene TRBV4-1 combines with J gene TRBJ1-4; D possibly corresponds to TRBD1 (5 bases). V was cut by 6 bases and J by 8 bases, with 16 bases left in between. The CDR3 is made up of 14 amino acids. Germline CDR1 and CDR2: MGHRA and YSYEKL. In DNA form, the CDR3 reads TGCGCCAGCAGGCGTCCGGGGGAAGGGGAAAAACTGTTTTTT. As protein: CASRRPGEGEKLFF.

The chain has TRBV20-1 and TRBJ2-2; the D gene is possibly TRBD2 (5 bases). Germline V gene sequence: CDR1 DFQATT, CDR2 SNEGSKA (reference sequence). V was pared by 3 bases and J by 7 bases, with 9 bases between. The CDR3 extends over 12 amino acids. The CDR3 spells CSASGEFGELFF. The CDR3 region has the DNA TGCAGTGCTAGTGGGGAGTTCGGGGAGCTGTTTTTT.

In DNA, the CDR3 is TGCAGTGCTAGAGACAGGGGGCCCCCCTATGGCTACACCTTC. It yields the protein CSARDRGPPYGYTF. V and J are TRBV20-1 and TRBJ1-2; 8 bases fit TRBD1. The germline V gene has CDR1 DFQATT and CDR2 SNEGSKA (reference sequence). The CDR3 totals 14 residues. With V trimmed by 0 bases and J by 4 bases, 4 bases remained unmatched.

The chain links TRBV27 to TRBJ2-1, with a possible D match to TRBD2 (5 bases). Germline CDR1 is MNHEY and CDR2 is SMNVEV (reference sequence). Trimming took off 8 bases at V and 6 bases at J, with 17 bases between the two ends. This CDR3 contains 14 residues. Written as DNA, the CDR3 is TGTGCCAGCGGCGGGCTCCCCCCCCTCAATGAGCAGTTCTTC. This encodes CASGGLPPLNEQFF.

J is TRBJ2-7 and V is TRBV9; 9 nucleotides align to TRBD2. V was pared by 0 bases and J by 0 bases, with 4 bases of the junction left unmatched. This CDR3 contains 16 residues. In germline, CDR1 is SGDLS, CDR2 YYNGEE. As DNA, the CDR3 is TGTGCCAGCAGCGTAGAGGCTAGCGGGATCTCCTACGAGCAGTACTTC. Amino acid sequence: CASSVEASGISYEQYF.

This clonotype was found many times. The V and J genes are TRBV5-1 and TRBJ2-5; D might be TRBD1 or TRBD2, each matching 5 bases. Germline CDR1 SGHRS, CDR2 YFSETQ. The CDR3 totals 14 residues. Trimming cost V 7 bases and J 4 bases, with 17 bases left between them. This CDR3 is CASSRLRGGETQYF. The CDR3 region has the DNA TGCGCCAGCTCCAGACTAAGGGGTGGAGAGACCCAGTACTTC.

This clonotype was counted at least ten times. V is TRBV25-1 and J is TRBJ2-7; no definite D call. The V end was cut by 5 bases, the J end by 4 bases, with 9 bases between. Germline-derived CDR1 and CDR2 are MGHDK and SYGVNS. The CDR3 loop spans 12 amino acids. Written as DNA, the CDR3 is TGTGCCAGCAGTCGATCGGAATACGAGCAGTACTTC. This translates into CASSRSEYEQYF.

The rearrangement links TRBV7-9 to TRBJ2-7; 7 bases map to TRBD1. CDR3 size: 16 residues. The trim removed 3 bases at V and 4 bases at J, leaving 12 bases unmatched. In germline, CDR1 is SEHNR, CDR2 FQNEAQ (reference sequence). As DNA, the CDR3 is TGTGCCAGCAGCTTTTTGGGGTCAGGGGGACCTTACGAGCAGTACGTC. Translated, it gives CASSFLGSGGPYEQYV.

This clonotype was observed at least ten times. CDR3 residues: CSALSVPGLAGGSTDTQYF. The CDR3 DNA sequence: TGCAGTGCTCTCTCGGTACCGGGACTAGCGGGAGGTAGCACAGATACGCAGTATTTT. The rearrangement links TRBV20-1 to TRBJ2-3, with 15 bases aligning to TRBD2. J gave up 0 bases and V 5 bases, and 12 bases lay outside the gene matches. The CDR3 has 19 residues. CDR1 and CDR2 (germline): DFQATT, SNEGSKA (reference sequence).